The 15 T cell receptor beta chains below all came from one sample that was sequenced in a study of STAT5B mutations in CD4+ large granular lymphocyte leukemia. The data were produced by immunoSEQ multiplex PCR, yet TCRdb's version contains in-frame clones alone and is incomplete. Found here are 30,000 to 40,000 clones, about nine tenths of them singletons; the top ten hold about 0.92%. Sequencing used CD4+ T cells from blood buffy coats. These receptors were taken from a human donor in good health.

The gene calls are TRBV6-6 and TRBJ1-1; no definite D call. Germline V lookup: CDR1 MNHNY, CDR2 SVGAGI (reference sequence). This CDR3 has 13 residues. V was cut by 6 bases and J by 1 base, with 9 bases left in between. The CDR3 loop is CASSFVENTEAFF. In DNA form, the CDR3 reads TGTGCCAGCAGCTTCGTTGAGAACACTGAAGCTTTCTTT.

The genes are TRBV4-1 and TRBJ1-1, with a possible D match to TRBD1 (6 bases). The V and J ends lost 1 base and 0 bases respectively, with 9 bases between them. The CDR3 contains 15 residues. CDR1 and CDR2 from the germline V gene are MGHRA and YSYEKL. DNA for the CDR3: TGCGCCAGCAGCCAAGGACAGGTTTTGAACACTGAAGCTTTCTTT. This codes for CASSQGQVLNTEAFF.

The chain recombines TRBV23-1 with TRBJ1-5; D uncertain. TRBV23-1 is labeled an ORF, and its function is uncertain. V shed 4 bases and J shed 5 bases, with 9 bases lying between them. This CDR3 is built from 13 residues. The CDR3 sequence: CASSRWSYQPQHF. CDR3 coding DNA: TGCGCCAGCAGTCGTTGGAGCTATCAGCCCCAGCATTTT.

The chain joins TRBV9 to TRBJ2-1, with D maybe TRBD2 (7 bases). This CDR3 is built from 15 residues. V lost 6 bases and J 4 bases, leaving 17 bases between the germline ends. Germline V CDR1 and CDR2: SGDLS, YYNGEE. CDR3 sequence: CASTFGGQGYNEQFF. CDR3 sequence (DNA): TGTGCCAGCACCTTCGGGGGGCAGGGGTACAATGAGCAGTTCTTC.

V and J are TRBV9 and TRBJ1-1, with 9 bases that match TRBD1. Germline V gene lookup returns CDR1 SGDLS and CDR2 YYNGEE. The ends lost 4 bases at V and 9 bases at J; junction bases unmatched: 10. The CDR3 is 14 amino acids. In nucleotides, the CDR3 is TGTGCCAGCAGCCCCCAGACAGGGGGAATTCAAGCTTTCTTT. Translated, it gives CASSPQTGGIQAFF.

V and J are TRBV7-2 and TRBJ1-1, with D tentatively TRBD1 (5 bases). Trimming cost V 1 base and J 0 bases, with 12 bases left between them. The germline V gene has CDR1 SGHTA and CDR2 FQGNSA. There are 16 residues in the CDR3. The CDR3 DNA follows: TGTGCCAGCAGCTTAGTCGGGACTGGGGTGAACACTGAAGCTTTCTTT. This translates into CASSLVGTGVNTEAFF. The entire variable domain, with the rest obtained from reference TRBV7-2 and TRBJ1-1, is as follows: GAGVSQSPSNKVTEKGKDVELRCDPISGHTALYWYRQSLGQGLEFLIYFQGNSAPDKSGLPSDRFSAERTGGSVSTLTIQRTQQEDSAVYLCASSLVGTGVNTEAFFGQGTRLTVV.

The chain combines TRBV12-5 with TRBJ1-2; D gene unclear. Trimming took 3 bases from V and 3 from J, leaving 14 bases between them. Germline V gene data show CDR1 as LGHNT and CDR2 as FRNRAP. CDR3 length equals 15 residues. Written as DNA, the CDR3 is TGTGCTAGTGGTTTAAGGGTGGGTATGGACTATGGCTACACCTTC. Translation gives CASGLRVGMDYGYTF.

The chain employs TRBV7-8 and TRBJ1-2, with a tentative D call TRBD1 (5 bases). CDR1 is SGHVS and CDR2 is FQNEAQ in the germline V gene. The V and J ends lost 2 bases and 3 bases respectively, with 13 bases between them. There are 15 residues in the CDR3. The CDR3 reads CASSLRRWGDYGYTF. CDR3 nucleotide sequence: TGTGCCAGCAGCTTAAGGAGGTGGGGCGACTATGGCTACACCTTC. Full variable domain (remainder filled in from reference TRBV7-8 and TRBJ1-2): GAGVSQSPRYKVAKRGQDVALRCDPISGHVSLFWYQQALGQGPEFLTYFQNEAQLDKSGLPSDRFFAERPEGSVSTLKIQRTQQEDSAVYLCASSLRRWGDYGYTFGSGTRLTVV.

The table lists this clone with a count of one. The rearrangement joins TRBV11-3 to TRBJ1-2; D gene uncertain. The V gene lost 4 bases and the J gene lost 12 bases, with 18 bases spanning the gap. Germline CDR1 is SGHNT and CDR2 is YENEEA. This CDR3 has 13 amino acids. This CDR3 reads CASSSNAGVSHTF. The CDR3 DNA follows: TGTGCCAGCAGCTCCAATGCGGGCGTAAGCCACACCTTC.

The V call is TRBV5-4, the J call TRBJ1-3, with D maybe TRBD1 (6 bases). V lost 4 bases and J lost 4, with 18 bases in between. This CDR3 contains 16 residues. Looked up from germline, CDR1 is SGHNT and CDR2 is YYREEE (reference sequence). CDR3 residues: CASSTQGRVQGNTIYF. The CDR3 region has the DNA TGTGCCAGCAGCACACAGGGCAGGGTGCAAGGAAACACCATATATTTT.

The gene calls are TRBV6-1 and TRBJ1-2; maybe TRBD1 (5 bases). From germline, CDR1 is MNHNS and CDR2 SASEGT. V dropped 6 bases and J dropped 8 bases, with 19 bases sitting between them. CDR3 length: 14 amino acids. The CDR3 spells CASRPVGGDGGYTF. The DNA for the CDR3 is TGTGCCAGCAGGCCGGTGGGAGGGGACGGAGGCTACACCTTC.

V gene TRBV19 combines with J gene TRBJ2-7, with D tentatively TRBD2 (7 bases). Germline-derived CDR1 and CDR2 are LNHDA and SQIVND (reference sequence). The CDR3 is made up of 16 amino acids. V was trimmed by 4 bases and J by 4 bases, leaving 20 bases between them. CDR3 sequence reads: CASSTSLRGALYEQYF. CDR3 coding DNA: TGTGCCAGTAGTACCTCCCTTCGGGGGGCGCTTTACGAGCAGTACTTC.

This clone has a handful of counts. V usage is TRBV27 and J usage is TRBJ2-1, with D possibly TRBD2 on 6 matching bases. CDR3 size: 13 residues. Germline values: CDR1 MNHEY, CDR2 SMNVEV (reference sequence). V was clipped by 7 bases and J by 6 bases, with 13 bases between them. CDR3 coding DNA: TGTGCCAGCAAGTCCGGGACTCTCAATGAGCAGTTCTTC. Its translation is CASKSGTLNEQFF.

The CDR3: CASSLGRSGRTSTDTQYF. CDR3 DNA: TGTGCCAGCAGCTTAGGACGGAGCGGACGTACTAGCACAGATACGCAGTATTTT. The rearrangement links TRBV7-2 to TRBJ2-3; D is perhaps TRBD2 (5 bases). Per germline, CDR1 SGHTA and CDR2 FQGNSA. The CDR3 has 18 amino acids. V lost 1 base, J lost 0 bases, and 17 bases lay in between. Full variable domain (rest looked up from reference TRBV7-2 and TRBJ2-3): GAGVSQSPSNKVTEKGKDVELRCDPISGHTALYWYRQSLGQGLEFLIYFQGNSAPDKSGLPSDRFSAERTGGSVSTLTIQRTQQEDSAVYLCASSLGRSGRTSTDTQYFGPGTRLTVL.

The CDR3 nucleotides are TGCGCCAGCAGCTTAGGGGACAGGGGGCTTGAAGCTTTCTTT. It is translated as CASSLGDRGLEAFF. The chain links TRBV5-1 to TRBJ1-1; 12 bases fit TRBD1. This CDR3 has 14 residues. CDR1 is SGHRS, CDR2 YFSETQ, per germline. Trimming cost V 2 bases and J 7 bases; bases outside gene matches: 3.